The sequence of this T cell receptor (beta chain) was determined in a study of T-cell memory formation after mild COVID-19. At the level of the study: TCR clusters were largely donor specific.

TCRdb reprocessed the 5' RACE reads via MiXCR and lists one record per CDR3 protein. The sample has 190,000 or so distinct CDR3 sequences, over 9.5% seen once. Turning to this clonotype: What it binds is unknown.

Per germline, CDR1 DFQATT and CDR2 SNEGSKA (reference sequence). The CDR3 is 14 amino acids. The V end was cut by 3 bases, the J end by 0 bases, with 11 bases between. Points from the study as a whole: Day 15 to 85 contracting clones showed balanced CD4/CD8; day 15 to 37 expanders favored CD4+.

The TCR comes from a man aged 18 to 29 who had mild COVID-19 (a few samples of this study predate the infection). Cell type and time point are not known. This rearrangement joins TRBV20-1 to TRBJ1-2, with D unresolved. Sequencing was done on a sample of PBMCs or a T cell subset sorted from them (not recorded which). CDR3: CSASSRRANYGYTF. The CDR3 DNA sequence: TGCAGTGCTAGTTCCAGGAGAGCTAACTATGGCTACACCTTC.